The T cell receptor (beta chain) described here comes from a study of blood T cell repertoires in COVID-19. Authors' analysis steps: It was from reference gene primer amplification that nucleated cell counts were estimated. TCRdb keeps only in-frame clones here, not all; method: immunoSEQ multiplex PCR. The V and J calls and clone size come from that table; D and trimming were worked out from the DNA. Of some 180,000 clones detected, 79% appear once; the ten largest clones hold under 20%. The sequence was collected from a woman aged 70-85 years in a cohort exposed to, infected with or recovered from COVID-19 (not recorded which). The sequenced sample consisted of PBMCs or T cells enriched from blood (not recorded which).

The CDR3 DNA follows: TGCAGTGCTAGTCTGGCTCAGGGGTATGGCTACACCTTC. It specifies CSASLAQGYGYTF. The genes are TRBV20-1 and TRBJ1-2; D may be TRBD1 (6 bases). Between the trimmed V and J ends, which lost 3 bases and 5 bases, there was a span of 13 bases. In germline, CDR1 is DFQATT, CDR2 SNEGSKA (reference sequence). The CDR3 runs to 13 residues.